This TCR beta chain was sequenced in a study of OX40 agonist ivuxolimab in advanced cancers. Study-level results: It was not determined which antigens were specifically recognized by the peripheral T cells that had undergone clonal expansion. With doses of 0.1-3.0 mg/kg, partial responders showed among the lowest clonal expansion. Averaged across samples, CD8+ T cells carried more expanded clones than CD4+ did.

Sequencing was performed with immunoSEQ multiplex PCR; in TCRdb, only in-frame clones are kept and a portion is missing. The table shows approximately 92,000 clones, with about 84% occurring only once. The CDR3 contains 13 residues. Germline CDR1 reads MNHNS; CDR2 reads SASEGT. With 5 bases removed from V and 6 bases from J, the gap between germline ends came to 10 bases. Only a few counts were recorded for this clone. Its antigen is not identified. This TCR was recovered from an adult with an advanced solid tumor such as melanoma, head and neck, liver or kidney cancer. This chain links TRBV6-1 with TRBJ2-2, with D unclear. Source: CD4+ or CD8+ T cells sorted from blood, taken in a trial of the OX40 agonist ivuxolimab. The CDR3 coding sequence is TGTGCCAGCAGTCCGACGAATTCCGGGGAGCTGTTTTTT. Translation: CASSPTNSGELFF.